The TCR beta chain under discussion was sequenced for a study of blood T cell repertoires in COVID-19. At the level of the study: Researchers got acute and convalescent COVID-19 samples from the United States, Italy and Spain. In each case, the material was cDNA or gDNA derived from T cells, B-cell-depleted T cells, or PBMCs.

Original processing notes: It was from reference gene primer amplification that nucleated cell counts were estimated. The data were produced by immunoSEQ multiplex PCR, yet TCRdb's version contains in-frame clones alone and is incomplete. V, J and clone size are those of that table, while D and trimming were read from the DNA. The sample shows tens of thousands of clones, around 90% of them seen only once. The CDR3 has 15 residues. The V gene's germline CDR1 is MDHEN and CDR2 SYDVKM. Trimming removed 5 bases from V and 7 bases from J; junction bases left unmatched: 8. The receptor's source is a man in his 70s with acute or convalescent COVID-19. This chain links TRBV28 with TRBJ2-1, with 10 positions matching TRBD2. The sequenced sample was peripheral blood. DNA for the CDR3: TGTGCCAGCAGTAGGCCGGGACTAGCGTCTAATGAGCAGTTCTTC. The encoded protein is CASSRPGLASNEQFF.